This TCR beta chain is drawn from a study of identifying expanded T cells in peripheral blood. Findings of the study overall: Technical replicates showed roughly 1.2 changed clones; roughly two weeks roughly 16; four weeks 19. Clone count variance between roughly 2-week samples rose with total template count.

V lost 0 bases and J 0 bases, leaving 10 bases between the germline ends. The CDR3 has 16 residues. Looked up from germline, CDR1 is SGHRS and CDR2 is YFSETQ. On this clone: Its specificity is unknown.

Produced via immunoSEQ multiplex PCR; TCRdb's table is partial and in-frame only. The data contain tens of thousands of clones, approximately 88% of them singletons. Sequencing input: blood. The chain carries TRBV5-1 and TRBJ2-1; D remains unclear. This sequence was found in a person between 18 and 75 years old in good health. The CDR3 protein is CASSLDAASSYNEQFF. The CDR3 DNA reads as TGCGCCAGCAGCTTGGACGCAGCCAGCTCCTACAATGAGCAGTTCTTC.